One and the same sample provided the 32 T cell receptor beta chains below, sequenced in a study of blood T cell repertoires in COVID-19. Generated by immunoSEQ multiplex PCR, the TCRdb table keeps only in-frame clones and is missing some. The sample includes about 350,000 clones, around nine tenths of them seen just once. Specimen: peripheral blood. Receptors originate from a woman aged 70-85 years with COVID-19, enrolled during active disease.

The CDR3: CASSLMTGANQPQHF. In nucleotides, the CDR3 is TGCGCCAGCAGCCTTATGACAGGGGCAAATCAGCCCCAGCATTTT. V usage is TRBV5-1 and J usage is TRBJ1-5; TRBD1 agrees at 8 bases. The length of the CDR3 is 15 residues. The germline gives CDR1 SGHRS, CDR2 YFSETQ. V was pared by 4 bases and J by 4 bases, with 7 bases of the junction left unmatched.

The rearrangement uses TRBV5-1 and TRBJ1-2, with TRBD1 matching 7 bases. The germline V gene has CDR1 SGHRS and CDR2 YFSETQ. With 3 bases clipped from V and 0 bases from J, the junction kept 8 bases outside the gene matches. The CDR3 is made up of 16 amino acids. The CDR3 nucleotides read TGCGCCAGCAGCTCAGGCTTTGGACAGGCTAACTATGGCTACACCTTC. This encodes CASSSGFGQANYGYTF.

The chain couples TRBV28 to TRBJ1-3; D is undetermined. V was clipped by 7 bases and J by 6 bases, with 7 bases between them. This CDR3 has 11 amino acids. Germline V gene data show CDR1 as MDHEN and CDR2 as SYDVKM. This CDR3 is CASNQLNTIYF. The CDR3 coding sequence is TGTGCCAGCAACCAGTTAAACACCATATATTTT.

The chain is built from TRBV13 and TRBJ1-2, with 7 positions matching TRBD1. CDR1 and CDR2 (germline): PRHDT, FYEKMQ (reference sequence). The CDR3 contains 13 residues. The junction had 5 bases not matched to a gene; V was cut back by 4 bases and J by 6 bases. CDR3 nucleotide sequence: TGTGCCAGCAGCTCGACAGGGACGGATGGCTACACCTTC. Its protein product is CASSSTGTDGYTF.

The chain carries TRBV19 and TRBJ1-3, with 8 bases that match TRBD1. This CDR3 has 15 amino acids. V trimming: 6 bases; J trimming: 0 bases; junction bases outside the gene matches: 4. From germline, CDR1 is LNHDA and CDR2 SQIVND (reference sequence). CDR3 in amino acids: CASRKDRDSGNTIYF. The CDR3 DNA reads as TGTGCCAGTAGAAAGGACAGGGACTCTGGAAACACCATATATTTT.

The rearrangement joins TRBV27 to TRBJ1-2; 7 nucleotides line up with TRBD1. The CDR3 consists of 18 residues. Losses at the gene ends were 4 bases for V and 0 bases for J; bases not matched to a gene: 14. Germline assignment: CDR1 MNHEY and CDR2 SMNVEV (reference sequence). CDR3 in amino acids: CASSSHPTGIGANYGYTF. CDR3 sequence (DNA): TGTGCCAGCAGTTCCCACCCGACAGGGATAGGAGCTAACTATGGCTACACCTTC.

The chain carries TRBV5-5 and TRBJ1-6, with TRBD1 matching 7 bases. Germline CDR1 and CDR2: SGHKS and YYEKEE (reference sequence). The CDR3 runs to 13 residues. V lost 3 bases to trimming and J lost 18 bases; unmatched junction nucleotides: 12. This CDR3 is CASSSGTASFYHF. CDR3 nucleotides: TGTGCCAGCAGCTCCGGGACAGCCTCTTTTTACCACTTT. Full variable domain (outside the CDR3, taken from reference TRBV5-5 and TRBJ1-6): DAGVTQSPTHLIKTRGQQVTLRCSPISGHKSVSWYQQVLGQGPQFIFQYYEKEERGRGNFPDRFSARQFPNYSSELNVNALLLGDSALYLCASSSGTASFYHFGNGTRLTVT.

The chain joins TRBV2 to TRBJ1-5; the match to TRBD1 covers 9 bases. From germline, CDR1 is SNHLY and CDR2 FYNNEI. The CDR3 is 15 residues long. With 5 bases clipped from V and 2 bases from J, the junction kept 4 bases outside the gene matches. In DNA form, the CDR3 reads TGTGCCAGCAGTCAACAGGGGGCCGGCAATCAGCCCCAGCATTTT. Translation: CASSQQGAGNQPQHF. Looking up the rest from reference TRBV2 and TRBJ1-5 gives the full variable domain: EPEVTQTPSHQVTQMGQEVILRCVPISNHLYFYWYRQILGQKVEFLVSFYNNEISEKSEIFDDQFSVERPDGSNFTLKIRSTKLEDSAMYFCASSQQGAGNQPQHFGDGTRLSIL.

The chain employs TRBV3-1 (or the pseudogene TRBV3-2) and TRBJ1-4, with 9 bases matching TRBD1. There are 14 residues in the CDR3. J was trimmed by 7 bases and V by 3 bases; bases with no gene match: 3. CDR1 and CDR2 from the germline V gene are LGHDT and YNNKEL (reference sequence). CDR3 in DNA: TGTGCCAGCAGCCAGGGGGACAGGGTTGAAAAACTGTTTTTT. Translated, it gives CASSQGDRVEKLFF.

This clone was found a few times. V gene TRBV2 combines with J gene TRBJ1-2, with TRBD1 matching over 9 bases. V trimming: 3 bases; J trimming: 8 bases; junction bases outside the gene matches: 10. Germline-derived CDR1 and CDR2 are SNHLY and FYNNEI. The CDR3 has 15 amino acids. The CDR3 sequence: CASSDIGTGHKGYTF. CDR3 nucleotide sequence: TGTGCCAGCAGTGACATCGGGACAGGGCATAAGGGCTACACCTTC.

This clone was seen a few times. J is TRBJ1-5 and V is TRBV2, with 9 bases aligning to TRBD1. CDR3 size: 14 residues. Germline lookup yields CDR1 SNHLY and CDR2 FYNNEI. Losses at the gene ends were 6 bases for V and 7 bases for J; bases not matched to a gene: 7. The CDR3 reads CASSGTGLGQPQHF. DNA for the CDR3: TGTGCCAGCAGCGGGACAGGGTTGGGCCAGCCCCAGCATTTT.

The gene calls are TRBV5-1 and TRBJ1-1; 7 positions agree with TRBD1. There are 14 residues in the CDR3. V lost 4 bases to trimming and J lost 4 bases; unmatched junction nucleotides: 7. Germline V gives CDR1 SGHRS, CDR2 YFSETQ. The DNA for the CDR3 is TGCGCCAGCAGCAGCAACAGGGGAGTCACTGAAGCTTTCTTT. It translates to CASSSNRGVTEAFF.

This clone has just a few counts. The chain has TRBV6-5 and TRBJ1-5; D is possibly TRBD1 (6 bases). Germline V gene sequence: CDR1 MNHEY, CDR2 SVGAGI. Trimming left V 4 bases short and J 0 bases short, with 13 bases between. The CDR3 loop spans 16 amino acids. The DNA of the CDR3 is TGTGCCAGCAGTTCACAGGGTCCACTTAGCAATCAGCCCCAGCATTTT. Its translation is CASSSQGPLSNQPQHF.

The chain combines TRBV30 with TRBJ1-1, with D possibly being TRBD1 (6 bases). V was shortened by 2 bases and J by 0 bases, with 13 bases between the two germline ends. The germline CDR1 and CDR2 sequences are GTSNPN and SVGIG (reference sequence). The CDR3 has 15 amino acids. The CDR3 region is CAWSTRQDMNTEAFF. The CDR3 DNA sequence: TGTGCCTGGAGTACCAGACAGGACATGAACACTGAAGCTTTCTTT.

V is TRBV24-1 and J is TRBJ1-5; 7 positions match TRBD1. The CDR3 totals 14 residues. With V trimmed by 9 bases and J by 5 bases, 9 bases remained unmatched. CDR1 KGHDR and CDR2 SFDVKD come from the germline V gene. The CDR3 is CATLLDREYQPQHF. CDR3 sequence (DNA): TGTGCCACCCTGCTTGACAGGGAGTATCAGCCCCAGCATTTT.

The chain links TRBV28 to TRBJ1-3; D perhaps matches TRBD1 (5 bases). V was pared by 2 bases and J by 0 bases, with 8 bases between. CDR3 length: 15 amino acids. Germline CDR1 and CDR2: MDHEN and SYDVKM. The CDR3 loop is CASSLGATSGNTIYF. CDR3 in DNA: TGTGCCAGCAGTTTAGGGGCTACCTCTGGAAACACCATATATTTT. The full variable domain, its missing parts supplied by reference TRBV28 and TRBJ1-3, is DVKVTQSSRYLVKRTGEKVFLECVQDMDHENMFWYRQDPGLGLRLIYFSYDVKMKEKGDIPEGYSVSREKKERFSLILESASTNQTSMYLCASSLGATSGNTIYFGEGSWLTVV.

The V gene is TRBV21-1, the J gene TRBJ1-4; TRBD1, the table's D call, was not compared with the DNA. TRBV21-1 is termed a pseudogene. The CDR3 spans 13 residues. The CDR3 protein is CAPRGSTNEKLFF. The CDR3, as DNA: TGTGCCCCCAGGGGTTCAACTAATGAAAAACTGTTTTTT.

The CDR3 loop reads CASSLGGLAGWETQYF. CDR3 coding DNA: TGTGCCAGCAGCTTAGGTGGACTAGCGGGGTGGGAGACCCAGTACTTC. The J gene is TRBJ2-5, the V gene TRBV7-7; TRBD2 matches 12 bases. This CDR3 comprises 16 residues. Germline V gene lookup returns CDR1 SSHAT and CDR2 FNYEAQ (reference sequence). With 1 base clipped from V and 5 bases from J, the junction kept 5 bases outside the gene matches.

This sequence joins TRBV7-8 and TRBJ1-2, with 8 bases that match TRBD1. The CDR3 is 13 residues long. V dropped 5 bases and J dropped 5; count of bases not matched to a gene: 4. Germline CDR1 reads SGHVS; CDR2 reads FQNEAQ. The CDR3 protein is CASSQDRDYGYTF. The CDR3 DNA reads TGTGCCAGCAGCCAGGACAGGGATTATGGCTACACCTTC.

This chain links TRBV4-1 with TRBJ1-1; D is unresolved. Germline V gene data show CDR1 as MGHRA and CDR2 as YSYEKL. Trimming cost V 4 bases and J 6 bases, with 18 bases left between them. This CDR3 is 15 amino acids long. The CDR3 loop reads CASSPSGVLRAEAFF. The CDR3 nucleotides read TGCGCCAGCAGCCCATCCGGGGTACTGAGGGCTGAAGCTTTCTTT.

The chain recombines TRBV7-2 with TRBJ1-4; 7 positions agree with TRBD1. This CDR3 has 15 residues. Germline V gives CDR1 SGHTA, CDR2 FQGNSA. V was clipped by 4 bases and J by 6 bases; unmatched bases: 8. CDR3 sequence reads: CASSYKGGWDEKLFF. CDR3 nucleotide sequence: TGTGCCAGCAGCTACAAAGGGGGCTGGGATGAAAAACTGTTTTTT.

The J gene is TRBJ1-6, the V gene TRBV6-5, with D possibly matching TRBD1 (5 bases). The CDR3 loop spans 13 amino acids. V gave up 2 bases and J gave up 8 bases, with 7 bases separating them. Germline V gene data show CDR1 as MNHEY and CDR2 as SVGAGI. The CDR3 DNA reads TGTGCCAGCAGTTACGGGGGGTATTCACCCCTCCACTTT. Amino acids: CASSYGGYSPLHF.

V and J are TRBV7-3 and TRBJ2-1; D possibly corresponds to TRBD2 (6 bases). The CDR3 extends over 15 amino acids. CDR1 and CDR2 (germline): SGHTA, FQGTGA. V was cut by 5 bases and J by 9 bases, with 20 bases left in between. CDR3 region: CASSPTGLLGGEQFF. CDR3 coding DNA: TGTGCCAGCAGCCCCACCGGGCTCTTGGGGGGTGAGCAGTTCTTC.

CDR3 DNA: TGCGCCAGCAGCTCCCACGGACAGAACACTGAAGCTTTCTTT. Translation: CASSSHGQNTEAFF. The gene calls are TRBV5-1 and TRBJ1-1; possible D gene TRBD1, 5 bases. CDR3 length: 14 amino acids. V gave up 3 bases and J gave up 1 base, with 10 bases separating them. Germline values: CDR1 SGHRS, CDR2 YFSETQ.

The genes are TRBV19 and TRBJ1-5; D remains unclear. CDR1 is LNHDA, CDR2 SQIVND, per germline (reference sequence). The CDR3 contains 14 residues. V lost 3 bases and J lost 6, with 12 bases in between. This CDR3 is CASSMERVPQPQHF. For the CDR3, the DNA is TGTGCCAGTAGTATGGAGAGGGTCCCTCAGCCCCAGCATTTT.

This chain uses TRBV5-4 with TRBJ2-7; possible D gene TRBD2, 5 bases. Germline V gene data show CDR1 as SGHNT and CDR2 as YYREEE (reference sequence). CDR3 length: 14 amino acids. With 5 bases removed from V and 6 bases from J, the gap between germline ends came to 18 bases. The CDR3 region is CASSSLTNPTEQYF. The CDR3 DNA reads TGTGCCAGCAGTTCGCTGACTAACCCCACCGAGCAGTACTTC.

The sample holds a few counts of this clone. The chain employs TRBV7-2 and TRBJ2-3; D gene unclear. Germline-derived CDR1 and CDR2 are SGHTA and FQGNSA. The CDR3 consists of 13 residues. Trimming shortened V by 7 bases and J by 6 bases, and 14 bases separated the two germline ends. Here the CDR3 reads CASTFSTWDTQYF. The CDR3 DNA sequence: TGTGCCAGCACCTTTTCAACTTGGGATACGCAGTATTTT.

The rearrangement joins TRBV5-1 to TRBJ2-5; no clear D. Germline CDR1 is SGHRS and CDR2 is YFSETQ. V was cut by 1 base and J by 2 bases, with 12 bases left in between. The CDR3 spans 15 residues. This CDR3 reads CASSLFTAVQETQYF. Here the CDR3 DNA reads TGCGCCAGCAGCTTGTTCACTGCGGTGCAAGAGACCCAGTACTTC. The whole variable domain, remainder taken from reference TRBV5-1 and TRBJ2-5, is KAGVTQTPRYLIKTRGQQVTLSCSPISGHRSVSWYQQTPGQGLQFLFEYFSETQRNKGNFPGRFSGRQFSNSRSEMNVSTLELGDSALYLCASSLFTAVQETQYFGPGTRLLVL.

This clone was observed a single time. The CDR3 here is CASSMQYQPQHF. CDR3 sequence (DNA): TGTGCCAGTAGTATGCAGTATCAGCCCCAGCATTTT. The gene calls are TRBV19 and TRBJ1-5; D gene unclear. Germline V gene lookup returns CDR1 LNHDA and CDR2 SQIVND (reference sequence). The CDR3 covers 12 residues. The V end lost 3 bases, the J end lost 5 bases, and 5 bases lay between the germline ends.

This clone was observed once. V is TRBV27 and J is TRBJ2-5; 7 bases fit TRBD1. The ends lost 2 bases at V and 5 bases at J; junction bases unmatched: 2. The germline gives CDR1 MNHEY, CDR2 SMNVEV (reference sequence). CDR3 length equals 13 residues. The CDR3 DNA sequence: TGTGCCAGCAGTTTAGCCAGGGGGGAGACCCAGTACTTC. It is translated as CASSLARGETQYF.

The CDR3 loop is CAGGRYNEQFF. The CDR3 DNA reads as TGTGCAGGCGGGCGGTACAATGAGCAGTTCTTC. The chain combines TRBV2 with TRBJ2-1; D may be TRBD2 (5 bases). This CDR3 has 11 residues. CDR1 and CDR2 (germline): SNHLY, FYNNEI.

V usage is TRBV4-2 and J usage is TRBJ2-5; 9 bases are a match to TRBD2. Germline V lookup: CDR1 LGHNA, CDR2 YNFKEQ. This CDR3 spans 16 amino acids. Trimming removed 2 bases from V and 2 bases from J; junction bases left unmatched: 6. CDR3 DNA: TGTGCCAGCAGCCAACTCGGCGGGGGGGCTCAAGAGACCCAGTACTTC. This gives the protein CASSQLGGGAQETQYF.